This note documents a single T cell receptor (beta chain) sequence. Its antigen remains unidentified. The entry originates in a study of Tregs in tolerant kidney transplant recipients. Study overall: Related graft donors supplied nonmyeloablative bone marrow transplants, and mixed chimerism was transient.

Unstimulated Tregs (CD4+CD25+CD127-) and CD4+CD25- non-Tregs were sorted from PBMCs. Regulatory T cells were sorted from thawed PBMCs rested overnight at 37°C with approximately 180 IU/ml IL-2. Findings and limits, study-wide: For some patients, primers changed over time, blocking nucleotide-level comparison.

Libraries were prepared by immunoSEQ multiplex PCR; TCRdb keeps only in-frame clonotypes and omits some of them. Seen here are around 85,000 clones, 91% observed once, and the top ten hold 0.3% to 0.4%. The source was Tregs from blood, collected before the transplant. This TCR was recovered from a human donor who received a combined kidney and bone marrow transplant.

The chain's CDR3 is CASSLVSANYGYTF. CDR3 in DNA: TGCGCCAGCAGCTTGGTGTCAGCCAACTATGGCTACACCTTC. The rearrangement uses TRBV5-1 and TRBJ1-2; no reliable D call. CDR1 SGHRS and CDR2 YFSETQ come from the germline V gene. The CDR3 length is 14 residues. Trimming shortened V by 0 bases and J by 2 bases, and 8 bases separated the two germline ends.